A selection of T cell receptor beta chains follows, all from one sample in a study of T-cell reconstitution after alpha-beta-depleted transplantation in children. TCRdb recomputed calls from the PCR reads with MiXCR, one row per CDR3 protein. The sample consists of 490,000 or so distinct CDR3 sequences, around 12% of them appearing once. Specimen: PBMCs from the stem cell graft donor, collected from the stem cell graft. These TCRs come from a human donor who donated a stem cell graft to a child with combined immunodeficiency. Each CDR3 is given with its conserved first and last residue. Fields, in order: J gene, clone size, V gene, D gene, CDR3 DNA, CDR3 protein. D genes are given only for firm matches. Rows may omit the clone size; those that give it use once, few, many or a size class.

J gene: TRBJ1-1
clone size: many
V gene: TRBV27
D gene: TRBD1
CDR3 DNA: TGTGCCAGCAGTTTGTTGGGGACAGCTGAAGCTTTCTTT
CDR3 protein: CASSLLGTAEAFF

J gene: TRBJ2-3
clone size: NA
V gene: TRBV7-8
D gene: TRBD2
CDR3 DNA: TGTGCCAGCAGCGTTCGGACTAGCGGGGGCCAAAATACAGATACGCAGTATTTT
CDR3 protein: CASSVRTSGGQNTDTQYF

J gene: TRBJ2-5
clone size: many
V gene: TRBV28
D gene: TRBD2
CDR3 DNA: TGTGCCAGCAGCCGGACTAGCGGGGAAGTGACCCAGTACTTC
CDR3 protein: CASSRTSGEVTQYF

J gene: TRBJ1-1
clone size: many
V gene: TRBV29-1
D gene: TRBD1
CDR3 DNA: TGCAGCGTTATCGGGACAGCGAGAGTGGAAGCTTTCTTT
CDR3 protein: CSVIGTARVEAFF

J gene: TRBJ2-7
clone size: NA
V gene: TRBV12-3/TRBV12-4
D gene: NA
CDR3 DNA: TGTGCCAGCAGTTTAGTGGGCGGGGTATCCGAGCAGTACTTC
CDR3 protein: CASSLVGGVSEQYF

J gene: TRBJ2-5
clone size: few
V gene: TRBV24-1
D gene: NA
CDR3 DNA: TGTGCCACCAGTGACCCCCGAAGGGGGTGGGAGACCCAGTACTTC
CDR3 protein: CATSDPRRGWETQYF

J gene: TRBJ1-2
clone size: few
V gene: TRBV4-3
D gene: NA
CDR3 DNA: TGCGCCAGCAGCCAAGATTTCGGGGGTAGCTATGGCTACACCTTC
CDR3 protein: CASSQDFGGSYGYTF

J gene: TRBJ1-1
clone size: many
V gene: TRBV6-5
D gene: NA
CDR3 DNA: TGTGCCAGCAGTTACTCTTCCAGGGTGAACACTGAAGCTTTCTTT
CDR3 protein: CASSYSSRVNTEAFF

J gene: TRBJ2-7
clone size: many
V gene: TRBV11-2
D gene: NA
CDR3 DNA: TGTGCCAGCAGCCCCCTACACGAGCAGTACTTC
CDR3 protein: CASSPLHEQYF

J gene: TRBJ1-5
clone size: many
V gene: TRBV24-1
D gene: NA
CDR3 DNA: TGTGCCACCCCACACTGCTACCCTCTCAATCAGCCCCAGCATTTT
CDR3 protein: CATPHCYPLNQPQHF

J gene: TRBJ2-7
clone size: many
V gene: TRBV27
D gene: NA
CDR3 DNA: TGTGCCAGCAGTCCAGACAGTTACTCACCCTACGAGCAGTACTTC
CDR3 protein: CASSPDSYSPYEQYF

J gene: TRBJ1-5
clone size: few
V gene: TRBV6-5
D gene: TRBD1
CDR3 DNA: TGTGCCAGCAGTTCCGGACAGGGGTTGAATTTT
CDR3 protein: CASSSGQGLNF

J gene: TRBJ2-6
clone size: many
V gene: TRBV28
D gene: NA
CDR3 DNA: TGTGCCAGCAGCTTACAGGGCTCTGGGGCCAACGTCCTGACTTTC
CDR3 protein: CASSLQGSGANVLTF

J gene: TRBJ2-7
clone size: NA
V gene: TRBV4-3
D gene: TRBD2
CDR3 DNA: TGCGCCAGCAGCCCTATGGGACTATCTCGCCACGAGCAGTACTTC
CDR3 protein: CASSPMGLSRHEQYF

J gene: TRBJ2-5
clone size: many
V gene: TRBV20-1
D gene: NA
CDR3 DNA: TGCAGTGCTAAAACCGCTAGCGCTCAAGAGACCCAGTACTTC
CDR3 protein: CSAKTASAQETQYF

J gene: TRBJ1-5
clone size: many
V gene: TRBV7-2
D gene: NA
CDR3 DNA: TGTGCCAGCAGCTTAGCGGGACGGATTAGCAATCAGCCCCAGCATTTT
CDR3 protein: CASSLAGRISNQPQHF